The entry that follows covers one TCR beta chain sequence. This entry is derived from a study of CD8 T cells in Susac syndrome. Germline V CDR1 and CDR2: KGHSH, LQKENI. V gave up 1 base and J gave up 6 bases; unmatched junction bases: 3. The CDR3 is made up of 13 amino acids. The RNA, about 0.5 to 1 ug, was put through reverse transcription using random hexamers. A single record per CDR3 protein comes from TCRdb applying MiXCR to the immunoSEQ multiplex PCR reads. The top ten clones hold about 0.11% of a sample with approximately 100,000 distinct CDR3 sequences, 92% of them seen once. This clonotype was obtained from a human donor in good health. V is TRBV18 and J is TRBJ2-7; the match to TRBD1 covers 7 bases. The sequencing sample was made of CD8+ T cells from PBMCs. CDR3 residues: CASSPQTGIEQYF. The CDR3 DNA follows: TGTGCCAGCTCACCACAGACAGGGATCGAGCAGTACTTC.